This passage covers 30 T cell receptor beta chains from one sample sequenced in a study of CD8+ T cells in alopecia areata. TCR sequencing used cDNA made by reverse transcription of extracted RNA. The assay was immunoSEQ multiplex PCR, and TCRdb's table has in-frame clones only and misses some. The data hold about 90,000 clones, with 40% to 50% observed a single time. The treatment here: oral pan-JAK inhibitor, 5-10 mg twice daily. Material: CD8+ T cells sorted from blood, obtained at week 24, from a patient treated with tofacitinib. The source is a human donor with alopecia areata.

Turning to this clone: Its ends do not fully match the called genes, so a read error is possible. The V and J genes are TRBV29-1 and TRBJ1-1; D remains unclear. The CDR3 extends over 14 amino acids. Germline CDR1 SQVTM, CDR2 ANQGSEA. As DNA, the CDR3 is TGCAGCGTCGAAGACGTGGGTATGAACACTGAAGCTTTCTTT. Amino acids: CSVEDVGMNTEAFF.

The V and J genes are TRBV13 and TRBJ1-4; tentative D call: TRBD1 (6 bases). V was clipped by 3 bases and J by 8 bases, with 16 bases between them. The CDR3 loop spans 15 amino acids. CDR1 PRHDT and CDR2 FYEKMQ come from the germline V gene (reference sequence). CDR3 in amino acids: CASSLRAGEGEKLFF. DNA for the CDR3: TGTGCCAGCAGCTTGCGGGCAGGGGAAGGGGAAAAACTGTTTTTT. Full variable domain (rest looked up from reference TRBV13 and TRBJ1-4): AAGVIQSPRHLIKEKRETATLKCYPIPRHDTVYWYQQGPGQDPQFLISFYEKMQSDKGSIPDRFSAQQFSDYHSELNMSSLELGDSALYFCASSLRAGEGEKLFFGSGTQLSVL.

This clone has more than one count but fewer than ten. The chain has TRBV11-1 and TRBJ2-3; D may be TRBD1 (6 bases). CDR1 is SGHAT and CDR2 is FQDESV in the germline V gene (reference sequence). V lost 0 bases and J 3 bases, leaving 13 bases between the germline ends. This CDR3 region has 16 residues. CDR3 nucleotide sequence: TGTGCCAGCAGCTTAGCTCCACAGGGAGTAACAGATACGCAGTATTTT. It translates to CASSLAPQGVTDTQYF.

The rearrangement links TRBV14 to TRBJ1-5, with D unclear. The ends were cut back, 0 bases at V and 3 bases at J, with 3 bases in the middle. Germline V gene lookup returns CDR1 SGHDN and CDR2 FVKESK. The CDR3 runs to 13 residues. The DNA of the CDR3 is TGTGCCAGCAGCCAAGATCCCAATCAGCCCCAGCATTTT. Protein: CASSQDPNQPQHF. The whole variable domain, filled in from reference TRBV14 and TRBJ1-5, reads EAGVTQFPSHSVIEKGQTVTLRCDPISGHDNLYWYRRVMGKEIKFLLHFVKESKQDESGMPNNRFLAERTGGTYSTLKVQPAELEDSGVYFCASSQDPNQPQHFGDGTRLSIL.

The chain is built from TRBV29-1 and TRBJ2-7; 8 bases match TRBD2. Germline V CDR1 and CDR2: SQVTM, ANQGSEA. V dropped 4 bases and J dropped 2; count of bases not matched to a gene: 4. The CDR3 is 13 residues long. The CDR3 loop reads CSVGGLAAYEQYF. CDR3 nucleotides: TGCAGCGTTGGTGGACTAGCCGCCTACGAGCAGTACTTC.

CDR3 in amino acids: CASRDPGSGANVLTF. CDR3 sequence (DNA): TGTGCCAGCAGAGATCCGGGCTCTGGGGCCAACGTCCTGACTTTC. V is TRBV13 and J is TRBJ2-6, with D unresolved. This CDR3 region has 15 residues. The germline V gene has CDR1 PRHDT and CDR2 FYEKMQ (reference sequence). V was trimmed by 6 bases and J by 0 bases, leaving 9 bases between them. Full variable domain (missing parts from reference TRBV13 and TRBJ2-6): AAGVIQSPRHLIKEKRETATLKCYPIPRHDTVYWYQQGPGQDPQFLISFYEKMQSDKGSIPDRFSAQQFSDYHSELNMSSLELGDSALYFCASRDPGSGANVLTFGAGSRLTVL.

The CDR3, as DNA: TGTGCCTACGGGGCGGGTACTAGCACAGATACGCAGTATTTT. This sequence encodes CAYGAGTSTDTQYF. V is TRBV11-2 and J is TRBJ2-3; D possibly uses TRBD1 or TRBD2 (5 bases each). The germline V gene has CDR1 SGHAT and CDR2 FQNNGV. The CDR3 is 14 amino acids. Trimming removed 11 bases at V and 0 bases at J, with 15 bases between.

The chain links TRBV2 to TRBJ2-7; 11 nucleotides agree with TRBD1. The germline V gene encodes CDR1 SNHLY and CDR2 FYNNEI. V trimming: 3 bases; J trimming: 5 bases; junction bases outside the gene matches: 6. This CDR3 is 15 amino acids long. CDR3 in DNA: TGTGCCAGCAGTGATCCTCGGACAGGGGGCCACGAGCAGTACTTC. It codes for CASSDPRTGGHEQYF.

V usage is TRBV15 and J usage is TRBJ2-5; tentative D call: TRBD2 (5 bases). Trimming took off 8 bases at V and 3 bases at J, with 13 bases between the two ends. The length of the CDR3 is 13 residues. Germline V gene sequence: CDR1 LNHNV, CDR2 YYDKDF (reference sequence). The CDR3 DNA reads TGTGCCACCCGGCTAGCCGGGGAAGAGACCCAGTACTTC. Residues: CATRLAGEETQYF.

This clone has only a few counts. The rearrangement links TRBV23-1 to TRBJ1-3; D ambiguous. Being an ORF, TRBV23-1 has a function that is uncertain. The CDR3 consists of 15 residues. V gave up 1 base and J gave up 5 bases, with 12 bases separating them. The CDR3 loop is CASSQFSQTRNTIYF. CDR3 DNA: TGCGCCAGCAGTCAATTCTCACAAACAAGAAACACCATATATTTT.

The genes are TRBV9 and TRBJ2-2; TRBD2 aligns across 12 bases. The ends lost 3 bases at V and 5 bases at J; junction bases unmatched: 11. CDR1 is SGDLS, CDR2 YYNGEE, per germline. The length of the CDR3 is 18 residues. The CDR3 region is CASSEAPGLAGKTGELFF. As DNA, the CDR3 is TGTGCCAGCAGCGAGGCCCCTGGACTAGCGGGAAAAACCGGGGAGCTGTTTTTT.

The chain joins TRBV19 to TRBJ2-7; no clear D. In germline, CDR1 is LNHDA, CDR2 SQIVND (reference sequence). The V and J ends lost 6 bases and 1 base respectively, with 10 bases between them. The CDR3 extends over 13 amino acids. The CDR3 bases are TGTGCCAGTAGGAAAGACGGATCCTACGAGCAGTACTTC. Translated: CASRKDGSYEQYF.

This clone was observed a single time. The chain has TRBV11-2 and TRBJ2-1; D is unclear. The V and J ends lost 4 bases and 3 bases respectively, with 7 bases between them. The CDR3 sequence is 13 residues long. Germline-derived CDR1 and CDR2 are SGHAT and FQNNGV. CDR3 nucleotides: TGTGCCAGCAGCTCGGACGTCTACAATGAGCAGTTCTTC. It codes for CASSSDVYNEQFF.

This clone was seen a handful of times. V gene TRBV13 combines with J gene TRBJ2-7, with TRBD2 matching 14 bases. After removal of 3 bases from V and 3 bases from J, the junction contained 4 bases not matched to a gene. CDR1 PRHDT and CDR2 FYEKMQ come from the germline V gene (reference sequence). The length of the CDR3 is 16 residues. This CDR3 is CASSLGLAGASYEQYF. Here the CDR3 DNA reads TGTGCCAGCAGCTTGGGACTAGCGGGAGCTAGCTACGAGCAGTACTTC.

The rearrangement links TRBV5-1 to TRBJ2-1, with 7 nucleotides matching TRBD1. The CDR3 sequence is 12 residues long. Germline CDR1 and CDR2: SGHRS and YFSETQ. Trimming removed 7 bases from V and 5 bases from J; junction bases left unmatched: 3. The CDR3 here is CASRTGDNEQFF. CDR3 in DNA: TGCGCCAGCCGAACAGGGGACAATGAGCAGTTCTTC. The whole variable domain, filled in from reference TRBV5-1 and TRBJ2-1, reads KAGVTQTPRYLIKTRGQQVTLSCSPISGHRSVSWYQQTPGQGLQFLFEYFSETQRNKGNFPGRFSGRQFSNSRSEMNVSTLELGDSALYLCASRTGDNEQFFGPGTRLTVL.

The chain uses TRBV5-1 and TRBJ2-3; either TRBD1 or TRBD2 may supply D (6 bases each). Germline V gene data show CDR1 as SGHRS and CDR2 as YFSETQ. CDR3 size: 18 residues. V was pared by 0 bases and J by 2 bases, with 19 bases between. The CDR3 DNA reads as TGCGCCAGCAGCTTGGGGATCGGGGGCCTAGAAGACACAGATACGCAGTATTTT. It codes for CASSLGIGGLEDTDTQYF.

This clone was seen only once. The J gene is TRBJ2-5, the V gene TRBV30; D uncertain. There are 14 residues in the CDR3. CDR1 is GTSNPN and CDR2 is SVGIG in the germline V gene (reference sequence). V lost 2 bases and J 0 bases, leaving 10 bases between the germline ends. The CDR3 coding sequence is TGTGCCTGGAGTCCCCCTCAGGACCAAGAGACCCAGTACTTC. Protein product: CAWSPPQDQETQYF.

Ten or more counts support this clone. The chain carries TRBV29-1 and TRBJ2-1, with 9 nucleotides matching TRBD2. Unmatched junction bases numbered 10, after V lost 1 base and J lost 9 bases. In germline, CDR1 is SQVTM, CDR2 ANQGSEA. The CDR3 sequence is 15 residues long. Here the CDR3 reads CSVEVSSGTGGEQFF. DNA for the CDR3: TGCAGCGTTGAAGTTTCTAGCGGGACCGGTGGTGAGCAGTTCTTC.

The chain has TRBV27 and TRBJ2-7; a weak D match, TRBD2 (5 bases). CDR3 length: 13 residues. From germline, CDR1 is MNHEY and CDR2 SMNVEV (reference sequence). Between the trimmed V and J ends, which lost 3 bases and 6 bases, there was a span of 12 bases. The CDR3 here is CASSFDSGSEQYF. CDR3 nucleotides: TGTGCCAGCAGTTTCGATTCGGGGTCCGAGCAGTACTTC.

This CDR3 reads CGVRAYSNQPQHF. CDR3 coding DNA: TGTGGGGTCCGGGCTTATAGCAATCAGCCCCAGCATTTT. The chain uses TRBV28 and TRBJ1-5; unclear D gene. There are 13 residues in the CDR3. The germline V gene encodes CDR1 MDHEN and CDR2 SYDVKM.

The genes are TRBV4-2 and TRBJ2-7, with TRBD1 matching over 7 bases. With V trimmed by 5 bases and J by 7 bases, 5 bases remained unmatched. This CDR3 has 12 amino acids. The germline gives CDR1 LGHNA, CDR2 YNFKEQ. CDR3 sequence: CASSGTATEQYF. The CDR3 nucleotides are TGTGCCAGCAGCGGGACAGCCACGGAGCAGTACTTC.

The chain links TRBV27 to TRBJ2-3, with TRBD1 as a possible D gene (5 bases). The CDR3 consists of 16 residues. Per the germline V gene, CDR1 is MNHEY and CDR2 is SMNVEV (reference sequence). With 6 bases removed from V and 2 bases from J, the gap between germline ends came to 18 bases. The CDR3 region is CASSRTISRPTDTQYF. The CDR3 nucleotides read TGTGCCAGCAGCCGGACAATTTCGCGGCCCACAGATACGCAGTATTTT.

The CDR3 loop reads CSALAGVLDTQYF. DNA for the CDR3: TGCAGCGCACTAGCGGGAGTGTTAGATACGCAGTATTTT. The V call is TRBV29-1, the J call TRBJ2-3; 11 positions agree with TRBD2. The CDR3 sequence is 13 residues long. CDR1 SQVTM and CDR2 ANQGSEA come from the germline V gene. Trimming took 7 bases from V and 5 from J; bases not matched to a gene: 5.

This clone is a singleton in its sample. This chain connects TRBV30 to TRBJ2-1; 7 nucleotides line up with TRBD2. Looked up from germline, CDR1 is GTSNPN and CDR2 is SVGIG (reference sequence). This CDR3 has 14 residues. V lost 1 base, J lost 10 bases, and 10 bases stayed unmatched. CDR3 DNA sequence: TGTGCCTGGAGTGAACTAGTACTCGGGGGGGAGCAGTTCTTC. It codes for CAWSELVLGGEQFF.

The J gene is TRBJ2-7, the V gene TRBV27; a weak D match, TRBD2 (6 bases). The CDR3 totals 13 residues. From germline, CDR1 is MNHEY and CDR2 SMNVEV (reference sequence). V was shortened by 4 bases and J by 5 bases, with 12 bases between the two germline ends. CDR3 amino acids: CASSSLARHEQYF. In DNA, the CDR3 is TGTGCCAGCAGTTCCCTAGCGAGGCACGAGCAGTACTTC.

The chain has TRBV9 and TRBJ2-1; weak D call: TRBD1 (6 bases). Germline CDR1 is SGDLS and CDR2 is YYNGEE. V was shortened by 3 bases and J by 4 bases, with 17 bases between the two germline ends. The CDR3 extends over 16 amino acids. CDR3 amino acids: CASSGTASIKYNEQFF. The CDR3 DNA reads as TGTGCCAGCAGCGGGACAGCCTCAATTAAGTACAATGAGCAGTTCTTC.

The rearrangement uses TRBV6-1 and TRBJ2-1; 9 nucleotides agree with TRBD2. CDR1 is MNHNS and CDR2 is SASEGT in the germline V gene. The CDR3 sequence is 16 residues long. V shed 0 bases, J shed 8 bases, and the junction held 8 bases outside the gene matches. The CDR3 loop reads CASSEALLAGADEQFF. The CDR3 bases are TGTGCCAGCAGTGAAGCGCTATTAGCGGGAGCTGATGAGCAGTTCTTC.

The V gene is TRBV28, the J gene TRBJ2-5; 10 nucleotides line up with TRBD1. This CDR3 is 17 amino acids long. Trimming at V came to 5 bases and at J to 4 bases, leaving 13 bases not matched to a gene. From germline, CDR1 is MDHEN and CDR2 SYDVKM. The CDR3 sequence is CASSPPQGQGMRETQYF. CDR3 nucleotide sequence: TGTGCCAGCAGTCCACCCCAGGGACAGGGGATGCGAGAGACCCAGTACTTC.

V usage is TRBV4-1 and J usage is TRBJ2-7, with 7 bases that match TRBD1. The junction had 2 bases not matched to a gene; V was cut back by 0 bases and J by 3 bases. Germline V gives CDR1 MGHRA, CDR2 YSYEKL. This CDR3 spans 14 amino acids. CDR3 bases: TGCGCCAGCAGCCAAGATCGACAGGGCTACGAGCAGTACTTC. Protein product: CASSQDRQGYEQYF.

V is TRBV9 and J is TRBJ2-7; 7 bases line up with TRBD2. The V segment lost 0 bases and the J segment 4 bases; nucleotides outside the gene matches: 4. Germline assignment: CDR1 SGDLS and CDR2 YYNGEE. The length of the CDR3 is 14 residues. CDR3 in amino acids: CASSVGGRGYEQYF. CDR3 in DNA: TGTGCCAGCAGCGTAGGCGGGAGAGGGTACGAGCAGTACTTC.